Here is one TCR beta chain with its context. What it binds is unknown. These data come from a study of T-cell memory formation after mild COVID-19. Turning to the study itself: Largely donor-specific TCR clusters were found. Study observations and caveats: Cross-reactive memory seemingly joined, as some responding clones were found in pre-infection memory. Whereas later expanders leaned CD4+, clones contracting day 15 to 85 showed a balanced CD4/CD8 makeup. Mainly in CM and EM were contracting CD4+ clones; CD8+ were in EMRA.

TCRdb recomputed calls from the 5' RACE reads with MiXCR, one row per CDR3 protein. Here the sample spans about 410,000 distinct CDR3 sequences, roughly 18% being singletons. V lost 7 bases to trimming and J lost 1 base, with 7 bases between them. From germline, CDR1 is SGHVS and CDR2 FNYEAQ. The CDR3 consists of 12 residues. The chain uses TRBV7-6 and TRBJ2-5, with D uncertain. The clonotype originates from a man aged 18 to 30 who had mild COVID-19 (a few samples of this study predate the infection). Cell type and time point are not known. The sample comprised PBMCs or a T cell subset sorted from them (not recorded which). In nucleotides, the CDR3 is TGTGCCAGCACCACCCTCCAAGAGACCCAGTACTTC. Translated: CASTTLQETQYF.